This TCR beta chain was identified during a study of T cells in Graves' hyperthyroidism and ophthalmopathy. Study outcomes and limitations: Ophthalmopathy prediction by the model preceded onset by a median approximately six months. Most expanded thyroid clonotypes above 0.001 also appeared in blood.

The CDR3 spans 14 residues. Germline lookup yields CDR1 SGHTA and CDR2 FQGNSA. This clonotype was seen more than once but under ten times. What it binds is unknown. An end of the junction does not agree with germline; a read error may underlie this. Stable disease denoted Graves' hyperthyroidism without ophthalmopathy progression within 18 months. RNA transcripts were the template for amplifying TCR beta CDR3 regions. Carried out on the TCR CDR3, a first-round RT-PCR used the HTBI primer set. In TCRdb, the multiplex PCR reads were re-called with MiXCR into one record per CDR3 protein. The profile shows 750,000 to 900,000 distinct CDR3 sequences, roughly 40% of them singletons.

The sequence derives from a man aged 18 to 30 with Graves' hyperthyroidism. V and J are TRBV7-2 and TRBJ2-2; 7 bases match TRBD2. Sequenced sample: blood. CDR3: CASSQGPSGGELFF. CDR3 DNA: TGCGCCAGCAGCCAAGGTCCTAGCGGAGGGGAGCTGTTTTTT.